This T cell receptor beta chain was sequenced during a study of identical twins. Study-wide results and caveats: For out-of-frame beta sequences, excess twin sharing was weaker.

MiXCR, run by TCRdb on the 5' RACE reads, gives a single entry per CDR3 protein. Among nearly 900,000 distinct CDR3 sequences listed, 9% to 15% were seen once. This clonotype came up a few times. Its specificity is not known. In addition, the sample was reused for a study of yellow fever vaccine responses in identical twins.

The TCR was taken from a woman aged 18-30 years in good health. Sequenced: PBMCs.

The CDR3: CAGGTGSTDTQYF. The CDR3 region has the DNA TGTGCCGGGGGGACAGGTAGCACAGATACGCAGTATTTT. The chain employs TRBV7-9 and TRBJ2-3, with 8 bases identical to TRBD1. J lost 0 bases, V lost 11 bases, and 4 bases had no gene match. CDR3 size: 13 residues. Per germline, CDR1 SEHNR and CDR2 FQNEAQ (reference sequence).